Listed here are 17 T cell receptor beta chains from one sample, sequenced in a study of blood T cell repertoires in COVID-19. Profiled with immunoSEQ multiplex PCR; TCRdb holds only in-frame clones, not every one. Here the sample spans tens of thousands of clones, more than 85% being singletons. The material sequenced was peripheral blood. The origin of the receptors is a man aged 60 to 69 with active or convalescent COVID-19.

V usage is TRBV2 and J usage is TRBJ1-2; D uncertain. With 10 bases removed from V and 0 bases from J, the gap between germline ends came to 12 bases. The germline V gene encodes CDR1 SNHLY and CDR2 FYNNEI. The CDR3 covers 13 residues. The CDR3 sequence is CATARTPNYGYTF. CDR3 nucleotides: TGTGCCACGGCCCGGACTCCTAACTATGGCTACACCTTC.

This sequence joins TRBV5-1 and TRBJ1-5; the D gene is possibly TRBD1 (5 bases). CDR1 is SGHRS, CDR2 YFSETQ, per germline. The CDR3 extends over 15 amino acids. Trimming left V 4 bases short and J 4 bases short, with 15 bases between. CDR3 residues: CASSGGDGKNQPQHF. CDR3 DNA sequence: TGCGCCAGCAGCGGAGGGGACGGCAAAAATCAGCCCCAGCATTTT.

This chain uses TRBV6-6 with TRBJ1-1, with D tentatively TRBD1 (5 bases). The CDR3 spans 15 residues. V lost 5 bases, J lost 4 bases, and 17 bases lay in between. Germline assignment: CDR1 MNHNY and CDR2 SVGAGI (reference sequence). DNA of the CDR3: TGTGCCAGCAGTGGCGCCAGGCGGGGCGGCACTGAAGCTTTCTTT. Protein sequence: CASSGARRGGTEAFF.

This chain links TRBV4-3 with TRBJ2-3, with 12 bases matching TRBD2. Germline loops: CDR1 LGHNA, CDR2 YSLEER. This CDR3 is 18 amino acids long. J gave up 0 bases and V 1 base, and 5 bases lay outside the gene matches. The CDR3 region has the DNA TGCGCCAGCAGCCAAGGGACTAGCGGGGTCCTTAGCACAGATACGCAGTATTTT. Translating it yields CASSQGTSGVLSTDTQYF.

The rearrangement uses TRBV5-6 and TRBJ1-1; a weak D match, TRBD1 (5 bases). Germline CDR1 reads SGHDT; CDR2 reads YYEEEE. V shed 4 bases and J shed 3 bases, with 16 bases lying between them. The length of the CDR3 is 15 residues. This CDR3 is CASSTPGRGDTEAFF. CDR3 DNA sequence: TGTGCCAGCAGCACTCCGGGACGGGGGGACACTGAAGCTTTCTTT.

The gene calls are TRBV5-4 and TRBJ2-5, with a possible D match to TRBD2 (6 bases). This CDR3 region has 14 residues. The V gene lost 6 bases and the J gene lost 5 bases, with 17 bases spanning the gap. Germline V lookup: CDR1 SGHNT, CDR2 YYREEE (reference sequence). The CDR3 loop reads CASKKKGAGETQYF. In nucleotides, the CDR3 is TGTGCCAGCAAAAAAAAGGGAGCGGGCGAGACCCAGTACTTC.

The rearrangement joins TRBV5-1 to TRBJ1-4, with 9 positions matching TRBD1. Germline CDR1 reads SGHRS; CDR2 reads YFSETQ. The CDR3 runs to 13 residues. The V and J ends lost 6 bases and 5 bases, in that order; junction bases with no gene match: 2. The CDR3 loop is CASTGTGNEKLFF. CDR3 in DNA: TGCGCCAGCACCGGGACAGGGAATGAAAAACTGTTTTTT.

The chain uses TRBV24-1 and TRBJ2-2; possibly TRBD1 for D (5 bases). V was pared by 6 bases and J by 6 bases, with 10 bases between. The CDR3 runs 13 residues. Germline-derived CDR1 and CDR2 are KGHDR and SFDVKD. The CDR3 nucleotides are TGTGCCACCAGTTCAGGGTTACCCGGGGAGCTGTTTTTT. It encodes CATSSGLPGELFF.

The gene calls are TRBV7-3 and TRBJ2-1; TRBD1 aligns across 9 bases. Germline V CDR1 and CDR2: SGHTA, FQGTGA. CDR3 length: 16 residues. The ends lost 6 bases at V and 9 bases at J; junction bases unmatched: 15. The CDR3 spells CASSYTGTGIQGEQFF. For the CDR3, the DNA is TGTGCCAGCAGTTATACCGGGACAGGGATACAGGGTGAGCAGTTCTTC.

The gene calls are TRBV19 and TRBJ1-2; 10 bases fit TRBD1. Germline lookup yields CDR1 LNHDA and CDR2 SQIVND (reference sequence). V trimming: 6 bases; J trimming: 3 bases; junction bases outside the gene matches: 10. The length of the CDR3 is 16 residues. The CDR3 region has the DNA TGTGCCAGTAGGCCCGCCGGACAGGGGGACGACTATGGCTACACCTTC. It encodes CASRPAGQGDDYGYTF.

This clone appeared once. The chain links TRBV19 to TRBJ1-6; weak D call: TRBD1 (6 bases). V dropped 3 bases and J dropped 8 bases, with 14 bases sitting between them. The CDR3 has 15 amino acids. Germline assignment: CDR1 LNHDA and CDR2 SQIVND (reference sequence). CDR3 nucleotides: TGTGCCAGTAGTATCGGCAGGGGAGCGGATTCACCCCTCCACTTT. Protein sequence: CASSIGRGADSPLHF.

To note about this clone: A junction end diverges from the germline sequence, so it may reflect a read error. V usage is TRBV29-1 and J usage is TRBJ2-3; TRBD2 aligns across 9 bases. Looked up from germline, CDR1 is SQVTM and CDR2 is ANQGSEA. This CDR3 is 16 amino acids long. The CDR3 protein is CSGEAGGGRGTDTQYF. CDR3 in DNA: TGCAGCGGTGAAGCGGGGGGAGGTCGGGGCACAGATACGCAGTATTTT.

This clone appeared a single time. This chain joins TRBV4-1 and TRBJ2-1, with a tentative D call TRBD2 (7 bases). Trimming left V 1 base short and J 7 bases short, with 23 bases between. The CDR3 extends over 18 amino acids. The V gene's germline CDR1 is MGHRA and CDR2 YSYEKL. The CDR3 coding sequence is TGCGCCAGCAGCCAAGGACTCCGAGGGGGGAGGGCGATGAATGAGCAGTTCTTC. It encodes CASSQGLRGGRAMNEQFF.

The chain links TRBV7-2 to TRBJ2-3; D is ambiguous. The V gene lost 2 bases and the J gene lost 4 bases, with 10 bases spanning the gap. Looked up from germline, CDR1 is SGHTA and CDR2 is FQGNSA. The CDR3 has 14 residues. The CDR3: CASSLSRSADTQYF. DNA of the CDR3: TGTGCCAGCAGCTTAAGCAGGTCAGCAGATACGCAGTATTTT.

The CDR3 region has the DNA TGTGCCAGCAGTACACGGGGGGGGCTGGGGAACTATGGCTACACCTTC. Translating gives CASSTRGGLGNYGYTF. This chain uses TRBV27 with TRBJ1-2; a weak D match, TRBD1 (6 bases). Germline CDR1 MNHEY, CDR2 SMNVEV (reference sequence). The CDR3 is 16 residues long. The ends were cut back, 5 bases at V and 2 bases at J, with 18 bases in the middle.

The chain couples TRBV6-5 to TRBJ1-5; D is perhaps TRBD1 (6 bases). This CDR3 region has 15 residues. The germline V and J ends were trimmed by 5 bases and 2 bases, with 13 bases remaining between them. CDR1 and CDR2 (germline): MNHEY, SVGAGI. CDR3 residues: CASSTQGRGNQPQHF. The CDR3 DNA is TGTGCCAGCAGTACCCAGGGGAGAGGCAATCAGCCCCAGCATTTT.

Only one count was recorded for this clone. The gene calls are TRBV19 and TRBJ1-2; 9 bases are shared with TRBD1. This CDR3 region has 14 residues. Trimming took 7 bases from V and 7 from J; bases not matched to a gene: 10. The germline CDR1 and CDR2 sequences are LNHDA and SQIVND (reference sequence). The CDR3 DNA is TGTGCCAGTATCGGGACAGGGAGGACTCGTGGCTACACCTTC. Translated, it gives CASIGTGRTRGYTF.